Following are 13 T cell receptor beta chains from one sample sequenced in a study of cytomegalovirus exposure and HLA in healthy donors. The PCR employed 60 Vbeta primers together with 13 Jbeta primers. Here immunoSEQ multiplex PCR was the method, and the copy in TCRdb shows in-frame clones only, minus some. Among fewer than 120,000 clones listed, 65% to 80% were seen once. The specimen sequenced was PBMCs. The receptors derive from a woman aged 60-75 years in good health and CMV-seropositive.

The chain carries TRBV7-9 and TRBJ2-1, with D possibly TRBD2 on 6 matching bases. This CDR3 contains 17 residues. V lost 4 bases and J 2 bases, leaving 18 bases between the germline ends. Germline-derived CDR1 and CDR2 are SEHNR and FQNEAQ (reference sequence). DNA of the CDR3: TGTGCCAGCAGCTCTCCCCAAAGACTAGGACCCTACAATGAGCAGTTCTTC. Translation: CASSSPQRLGPYNEQFF. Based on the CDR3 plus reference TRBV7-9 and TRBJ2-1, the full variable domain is DTGVSQNPRHKITKRGQNVTFRCDPISEHNRLYWYRQTLGQGPEFLTYFQNEAQLEKSRLLSDRFSAERPKGSFSTLEIQRTEQGDSAMYLCASSSPQRLGPYNEQFFGPGTRLTVL.

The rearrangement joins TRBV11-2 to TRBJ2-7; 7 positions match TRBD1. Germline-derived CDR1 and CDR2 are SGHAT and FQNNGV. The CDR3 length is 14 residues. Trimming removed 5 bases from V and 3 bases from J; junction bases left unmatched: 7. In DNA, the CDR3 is TGTGCCAGCAGCCTTGGTGGGACAGTCTACGAGCAGTACTTC. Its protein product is CASSLGGTVYEQYF. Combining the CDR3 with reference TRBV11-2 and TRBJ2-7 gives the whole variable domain EAGVAQSPRYKIIEKRQSVAFWCNPISGHATLYWYQQILGQGPKLLIQFQNNGVVDDSQLPKDRFSAERLKGVDSTLKIQPAKLEDSAVYLCASSLGGTVYEQYFGPGTRLTVT.

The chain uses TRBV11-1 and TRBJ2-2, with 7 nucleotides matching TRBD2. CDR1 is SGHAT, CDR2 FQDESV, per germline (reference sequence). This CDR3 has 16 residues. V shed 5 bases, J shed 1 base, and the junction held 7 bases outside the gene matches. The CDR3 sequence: CASSRSGTWNTGELFF. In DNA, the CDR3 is TGTGCCAGCAGCCGCAGCGGGACTTGGAACACCGGGGAGCTGTTTTTT.

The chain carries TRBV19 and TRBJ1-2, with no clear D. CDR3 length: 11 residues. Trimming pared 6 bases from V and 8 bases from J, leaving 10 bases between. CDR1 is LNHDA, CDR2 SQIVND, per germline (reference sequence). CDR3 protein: CASRRSEGYTF. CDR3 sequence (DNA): TGTGCCAGTAGACGGTCGGAGGGCTACACCTTC.

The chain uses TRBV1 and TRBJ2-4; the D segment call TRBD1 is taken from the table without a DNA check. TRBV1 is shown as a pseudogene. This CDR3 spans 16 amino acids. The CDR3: CTSSLIQGVAKNIQYF. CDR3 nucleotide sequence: TGCACCAGCAGCCTAATACAGGGCGTAGCCAAAAACATTCAGTACTTC.

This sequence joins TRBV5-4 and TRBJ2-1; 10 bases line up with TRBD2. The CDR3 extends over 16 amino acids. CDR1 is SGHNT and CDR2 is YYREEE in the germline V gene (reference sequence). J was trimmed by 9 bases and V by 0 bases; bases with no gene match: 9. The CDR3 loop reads CASSLDYRSSGGEQFF. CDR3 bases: TGTGCCAGCAGCTTGGATTATCGGTCTAGCGGGGGTGAGCAGTTCTTC.

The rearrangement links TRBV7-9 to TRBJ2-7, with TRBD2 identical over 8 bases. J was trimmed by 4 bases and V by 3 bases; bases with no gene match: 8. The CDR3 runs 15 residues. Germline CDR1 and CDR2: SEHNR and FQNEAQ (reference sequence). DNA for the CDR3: TGTGCCAGCAGCTTGAGACCGGCTAGCGGGTACGAGCAGTACTTC. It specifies CASSLRPASGYEQYF.

CDR3 sequence (DNA): TGTGCCAGCAGGGAGTTGTGGGGGAGGCATAATTCACCCCTCCACTTT. Amino acids: CASRELWGRHNSPLHF. The chain links TRBV2 to TRBJ1-6; D possibly corresponds to TRBD1 (5 bases). The V and J ends lost 6 bases and 5 bases respectively, with 17 bases between them. CDR3 size: 16 residues. The germline V gene encodes CDR1 SNHLY and CDR2 FYNNEI.

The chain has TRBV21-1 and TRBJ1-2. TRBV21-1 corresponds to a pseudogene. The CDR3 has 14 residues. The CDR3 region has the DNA TGTGCCAGTACTCTCCGGGTCTTCCCATATGGCTACACCTTC. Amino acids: CASTLRVFPYGYTF.

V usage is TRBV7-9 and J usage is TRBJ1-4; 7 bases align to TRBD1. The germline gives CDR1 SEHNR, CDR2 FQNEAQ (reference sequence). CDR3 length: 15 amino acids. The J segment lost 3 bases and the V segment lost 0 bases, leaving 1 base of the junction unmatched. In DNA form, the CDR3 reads TGTGCCAGCAGCTTAGCAGGGACAGCTAATGAAAAACTGTTTTTT. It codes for CASSLAGTANEKLFF.

CDR3 sequence: CASSEQGGRNTEAFF. The CDR3 DNA reads as TGTGCCAGCAGCGAACAGGGGGGGAGAAACACTGAAGCTTTCTTT. The chain is built from TRBV7-3 and TRBJ1-1; 8 bases agree with TRBD1. V was pared by 5 bases and J by 2 bases, with 7 bases of the junction left unmatched. The germline V gene encodes CDR1 SGHTA and CDR2 FQGTGA. The CDR3 has 15 amino acids.

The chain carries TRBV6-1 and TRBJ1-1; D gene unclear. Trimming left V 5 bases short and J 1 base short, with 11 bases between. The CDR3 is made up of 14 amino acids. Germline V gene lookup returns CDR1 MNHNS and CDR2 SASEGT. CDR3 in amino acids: CASSSDTQNTEAFF. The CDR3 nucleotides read TGTGCCAGCAGTTCCGACACGCAGAACACTGAAGCTTTCTTT.

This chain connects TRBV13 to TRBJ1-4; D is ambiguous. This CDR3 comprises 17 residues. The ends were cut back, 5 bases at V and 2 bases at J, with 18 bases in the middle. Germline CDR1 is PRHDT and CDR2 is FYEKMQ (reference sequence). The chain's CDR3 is CASSPKSREVTNEKLFF. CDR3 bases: TGTGCCAGCAGCCCTAAATCCCGGGAGGTGACTAATGAAAAACTGTTTTTT.